This T cell receptor beta chain was recovered during a study of blood T cells in healthy people across ages. Next came a second PCR, run for roughly 6 to 11 cycles, which used a sample-barcoded 5' primer along with a J-beta primer mix. One entry per CDR3 protein, called by TCRdb with MiXCR from the 5' RACE reads. This sample carries approximately 1.5 million distinct CDR3 sequences, less than 45% of them seen once, and the ten largest clones take just over 4%. V was pared by 3 bases and J by 2 bases, with 11 bases between. The CDR3 is 14 residues long. Germline V gene lookup returns CDR1 SGHRS and CDR2 YFSETQ.

The rearrangement joins TRBV5-1 to TRBJ1-2, with D possibly matching TRBD1 (5 bases). The receptor was isolated from a woman aged 18-29 years in good health. The specimen sequenced was blood. CDR3 loop: CASSWKDTNYGYTF. The CDR3 DNA sequence: TGCGCCAGCAGCTGGAAGGACACAAACTATGGCTACACCTTC.